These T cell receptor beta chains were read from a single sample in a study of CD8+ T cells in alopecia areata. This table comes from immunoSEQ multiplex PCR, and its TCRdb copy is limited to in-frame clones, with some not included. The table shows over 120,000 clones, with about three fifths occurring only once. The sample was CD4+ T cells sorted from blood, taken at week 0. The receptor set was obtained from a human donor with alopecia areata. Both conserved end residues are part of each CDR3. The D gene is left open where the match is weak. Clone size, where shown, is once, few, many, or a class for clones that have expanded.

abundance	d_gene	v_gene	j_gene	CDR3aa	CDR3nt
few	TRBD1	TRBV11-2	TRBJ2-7	CASRPQGGYEQYF	TGTGCCAGCAGACCACAGGGGGGATACGAGCAGTACTTC
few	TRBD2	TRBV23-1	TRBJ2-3	CASSQSLASGFTDTQYF	TGCGCCAGCAGTCAATCGCTCGCTAGCGGATTCACAGATACGCAGTATTTT
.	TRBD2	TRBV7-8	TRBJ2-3	CASSLARLAGGPTSTDTQYF	TGTGCCAGCAGCTTAGCGCGACTAGCGGGGGGCCCGACTAGCACAGATACGCAGTATTTT
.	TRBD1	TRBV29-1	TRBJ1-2	CSGTDRGSYGYTF	TGCAGTGGTACCGACAGGGGAAGCTATGGCTACACCTTC
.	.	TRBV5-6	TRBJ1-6	CASSLTGINSPLHF	TGTGCCAGCAGCTTGACAGGAATTAATTCACCCCTCCACTTT
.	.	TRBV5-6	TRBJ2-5	CASSLQETQYF	TGTGCCAGCAGTTTACAAGAGACCCAGTACTTC
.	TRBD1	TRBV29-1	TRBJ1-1	CSVAWGTGNMNTEAFF	TGCAGCGTTGCATGGGGGACAGGTAACATGAACACTGAAGCTTTCTTT
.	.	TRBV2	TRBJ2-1	CASSVGWDEQFF	TGTGCCAGCAGTGTAGGGTGGGATGAGCAGTTCTTC
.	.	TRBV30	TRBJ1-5	CAWRIQGSNQPQHF	TGTGCCTGGAGGATCCAGGGGAGCAATCAGCCCCAGCATTTT
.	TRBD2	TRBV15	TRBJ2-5	CATSRLAVQETQYF	TGTGCCACCAGCAGACTAGCGGTACAAGAGACCCAGTACTTC
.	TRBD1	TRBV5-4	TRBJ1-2	CASSLVGQGVGGYTF	TGTGCCAGCAGCTTGGTGGGACAGGGCGTCGGGGGCTACACCTTC
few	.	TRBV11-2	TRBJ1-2	CASSLVPLGRAVGYTF	TGTGCCAGCAGCTTAGTCCCCTTGGGCAGGGCCGTCGGCTACACCTTC
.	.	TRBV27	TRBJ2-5	CASSFRVRETQYF	TGTGCCAGCAGTTTCCGGGTGAGAGAGACCCAGTACTTC
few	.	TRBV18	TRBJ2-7	CASSPDGAEQYF	TGTGCCAGCTCACCGGACGGGGCCGAGCAGTACTTC
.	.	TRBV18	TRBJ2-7	CASSPLAGTSHYEQYF	TGTGCCAGCTCACCGCTCGCAGGGACATCTCACTACGAGCAGTACTTC
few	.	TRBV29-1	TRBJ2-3	CSVEEGVKYF	TGCAGCGTTGAGGAGGGGGTAAAGTATTTT
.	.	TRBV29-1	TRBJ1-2	CSVGGRSDGYTF	TGCAGCGTTGGTGGGAGGAGCGATGGCTACACCTTC
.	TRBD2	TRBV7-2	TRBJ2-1	CAIDETSGAGEQFF	TGTGCCATCGACGAGACTAGCGGCGCGGGGGAGCAGTTCTTC
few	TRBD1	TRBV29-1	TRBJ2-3	CSVEDLPGQGATDTQYF	TGCAGCGTTGAAGATCTCCCGGGACAGGGGGCAACGGATACGCAGTATTTT
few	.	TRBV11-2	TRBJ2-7	CASSLVLSTYEQYF	TGTGCCAGCAGCTTAGTTTTATCTACCTACGAGCAGTACTTC
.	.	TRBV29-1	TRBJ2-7	CSVEWGGPPYEQYF	TGCAGCGTTGAGTGGGGGGGGCCACCCTACGAGCAGTACTTC
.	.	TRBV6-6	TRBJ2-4	CASTPGGWAGNIQYF	TGTGCCAGCACTCCCGGCGGATGGGCCGGAAACATTCAGTACTTC
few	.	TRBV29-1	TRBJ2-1	CSVVMTPGNEQFF	TGCAGCGTTGTAATGACCCCCGGCAATGAGCAGTTCTTC
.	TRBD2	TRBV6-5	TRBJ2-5	CASSYPGLAEYF	TGTGCCAGCAGTTACCCCGGACTAGCTGAGTACTTC
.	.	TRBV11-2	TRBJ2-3	CASSLEGTDTQYF	TGTGCCAGCAGCTTAGAAGGAACAGATACGCAGTATTTT
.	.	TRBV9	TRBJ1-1	CASSVVLRQGTEAFF	TGTGCCAGCAGCGTAGTTCTCCGGCAAGGCACTGAAGCTTTCTTT
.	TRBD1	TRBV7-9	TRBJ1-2	CASSSRTGGGYTF	TGTGCCAGCAGCTCCCGGACAGGGGGGGGCTACACCTTC
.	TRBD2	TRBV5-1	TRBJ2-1	CASSLSGGGSYNEQFF	TGCGCCAGCAGCCTTAGCGGGGGCGGGTCCTACAATGAGCAGTTCTTC
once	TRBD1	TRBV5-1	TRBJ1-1	CASSRQGADTEAFF	TGCGCCAGCAGCCGTCAGGGGGCAGACACTGAAGCTTTCTTT
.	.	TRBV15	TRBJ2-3	CATASRTDTQYF	TGTGCCACCGCGAGTCGCACAGATACGCAGTATTTT
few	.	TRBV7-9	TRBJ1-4	CASSFDREKLFF	TGTGCCAGCAGCTTTGACAGAGAAAAACTGTTTTTT
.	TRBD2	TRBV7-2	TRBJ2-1	CASSLGLAVNEQFF	TGTGCCAGCAGCTTGGGACTAGCTGTCAATGAGCAGTTCTTC
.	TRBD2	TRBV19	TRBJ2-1	CASSYNLAGGRNEQFF	TGTGCCAGTAGTTACAACCTAGCGGGGGGTAGGAATGAGCAGTTCTTC